The text below deals with one TCR beta chain. Its target is not known. This sample is part of a study of beta chain features in type 1 diabetes. Findings and caveats of the study: For patients, the naive, central memory and Treg TCRB repertoires appeared more alike than for healthy donors. TCRB CDR3s from Type 1 diabetes patients were moderately but significantly shorter in all four CD4+ subsets.

Trimming stripped 5 bases from V and 4 bases from J, with 18 bases between. The CDR3 consists of 16 residues. Germline CDR1 LGHNT, CDR2 FRNRAP. As every portion of the isolated RNA was reverse transcribed, the sequencing read expressed TCRB transcripts. Sequencing was performed with immunoSEQ multiplex PCR; in TCRdb, only in-frame clones are kept and a portion is missing. The table shows 200,000 to 250,000 clones, with approximately 13% occurring only once. The receptor's source is a man aged 25-45 years with type 1 diabetes. The chain couples TRBV12-5 to TRBJ1-5; D is unclear. The sequencing input was naive CD4+ T cells from blood. CDR3 sequence (DNA): TGTGCTAGTGGTCCTGATCCTAGTAGAGGGAATCAGCCCCAGCATTTT. It translates to CASGPDPSRGNQPQHF.